Presented here are 8 T cell receptor beta chains from one specimen sequenced in a study of regulatory T cells in long-lasting Graves disease. Time point meaning: newly diagnosed GD, antithyroid drugs for less than 3 months. There was RNA extracted from PBMCs, and the TCR library was made from it. Researchers made TCR beta libraries by using iRepertoire HTBI primers and running Arm-PCR on CDR3 regions. TCRdb re-derived calls from the multiplex PCR reads in MiXCR, one entry per CDR3 protein. This table holds around 470,000 distinct CDR3 sequences, 11% to 15% found once. The same data also contributed to another study, on T cells in Graves' hyperthyroidism and ophthalmopathy.

Sequencing was performed on peripheral blood mononuclear cells (PBMCs), taken at new diagnosis, from a patient treated with antithyroid drugs. Source of these receptors: a woman aged 45-65 years with Graves disease.

Notes on this clonotype: This may be a read error, as it is one base from a much larger clone. The chain carries TRBV6-2 or TRBV6-3 and TRBJ2-1; no firm D call. V lost 8 bases and J lost 7, with 27 bases in between. Germline lookup yields CDR1 MNHEY and CDR2 SVGEGT. This CDR3 comprises 17 residues. DNA for the CDR3: TGTGCCAGCGGTGAAGGCAGGTGGGTTGCACGTTCGAATGAGCAGTTCTTC. As protein: CASGEGRWVARSNEQFF.

The chain links TRBV3-1 to TRBJ2-3; the match to TRBD2 covers 8 bases. The CDR3 extends over 16 amino acids. Germline V lookup: CDR1 LGHDT, CDR2 YNNKEL (reference sequence). The V segment lost 2 bases and the J segment 2 bases; nucleotides outside the gene matches: 6. CDR3 region: CASSQLLAAYTDTQYF. As DNA, the CDR3 is TGTGCCAGCAGCCAACTACTAGCGGCATACACAGATACGCAGTATTTT.

The chain recombines TRBV4-2 with TRBJ1-2, with a weak D call TRBD1 (5 bases). Germline assignment: CDR1 LGHNA and CDR2 YNFKEQ. V was cut by 0 bases and J by 8 bases, with 10 bases left in between. The CDR3 runs 13 residues. The CDR3 spells CASSQDRGDGYTF. In DNA, the CDR3 is TGTGCCAGCAGCCAAGACCGGGGGGACGGCTACACCTTC.

The rearrangement links TRBV20-1 to TRBJ1-5; D not resolved. The CDR3 sequence is 12 residues long. V was trimmed by 5 bases and J by 3 bases, leaving 8 bases between them. Germline loops: CDR1 DFQATT, CDR2 SNEGSKA (reference sequence). CDR3 bases: TGCAGTGCTTGGGAGGACAATCAGCCCCAGCATTTT. Translated: CSAWEDNQPQHF.

This clonotype was observed at least ten times. The rearrangement uses TRBV11-3 and TRBJ2-3; TRBD2 agrees at 11 bases. This CDR3 has 15 residues. Germline-derived CDR1 and CDR2 are SGHNT and YENEEA. The J segment lost 0 bases and the V segment lost 10 bases, leaving 6 bases of the junction unmatched. DNA of the CDR3: TGTGCCACCGACGGGACTAGCGGTAGCACAGATACGCAGTATTTT. Translated: CATDGTSGSTDTQYF.

This clonotype occurred many times. The chain combines TRBV30 with TRBJ1-6; the D is unclear. The CDR3 loop spans 12 amino acids. V lost 2 bases, J lost 9 bases, and 8 bases lay in between. Germline-derived CDR1 and CDR2 are GTSNPN and SVGIG (reference sequence). Written as DNA, the CDR3 is TGTGCCTGGAGTAGGGTGGGTTCACCCCTCCACTTT. Protein sequence: CAWSRVGSPLHF.

This clonotype was seen a single time. The chain recombines TRBV4-1 with TRBJ2-3; D is perhaps TRBD1 or TRBD2 (5 bases each). The CDR3 spans 15 residues. Per germline, CDR1 MGHRA and CDR2 YSYEKL. V lost 3 bases, J lost 2 bases, and 12 bases lay in between. The CDR3 reads CASSHGGANTDTQYF. CDR3 DNA sequence: TGCGCCAGCAGCCATGGGGGAGCGAACACAGATACGCAGTATTTT.

This clonotype was seen repeatedly, ten times or more. The chain couples TRBV27 to TRBJ1-4, with a tentative D call TRBD1 (6 bases). Trimming stripped 5 bases from V and 1 base from J, with 20 bases between. Germline CDR1 MNHEY, CDR2 SMNVEV (reference sequence). The CDR3 runs to 18 residues. CDR3 sequence: CASSLLPGVGGTNEKLFF. The CDR3 DNA is TGTGCCAGCAGTCTACTGCCAGGGGTGGGGGGAACTAATGAAAAACTGTTTTTT.